This note documents a single T cell receptor (beta chain) sequence. Its antigen remains unknown. Some clones are missing from TCRdb's copy, which holds only in-frame ones; the method was immunoSEQ multiplex PCR. The top ten clones hold about 7.7% of a sample with about 85,000 clones, less than 90% of them seen once. The data were taken from a study of T cell responses to AZD1222 COVID-19 vaccine. Overall study findings and caveats: Baseline testing showed seropositivity in only five or six AZD1222 recipients.

Germline CDR1 is SGHVS and CDR2 is FNYEAQ. CDR3 length equals 14 residues. V was pared by 6 bases and J by 0 bases, with 11 bases between. The rearrangement links TRBV7-6 to TRBJ1-1; a weak D match, TRBD1 (6 bases). The source is an adult in good health. The sequencing here drew on peripheral blood, taken on day 0 of AZD1222 vaccination. The CDR3 coding sequence is TGTGCCAGCAGTTTACAGGGAATGAACACTGAAGCTTTCTTT. Protein: CASSLQGMNTEAFF. Variable domain in full (rest from reference TRBV7-6 and TRBJ1-1): GAGVSQSPRYKVTKRGQDVALRCDPISGHVSLYWYRQALGQGPEFLTYFNYEAQQDKSGLPNDRFSAERPEGSISTLTIQRTEQRDSAMYRCASSLQGMNTEAFFGQGTRLTVV.